This TCR beta chain was obtained from a study of CD8+CD57+ T cells in acquired aplastic anemia. Across the whole study: On average, sorted CD4+ and CD8+ cells gave 3.2 ug of DNA. General study results and limits: The study found no significant CD8+ Simpson's diversity difference between patients and controls. Comparison of patients with controls identified around 31 shared CD8+ CDR3 sequences.

Germline CDR1 reads DFQATT; CDR2 reads SNEGSKA (reference sequence). Trimming took off 2 bases at V and 2 bases at J, with 8 bases between the two ends. The CDR3 is 13 residues long. This clonotype was seen at least ten times. Its specificity is not known. Genomic DNA served as template for TCR beta VDJ and CDR3 profiling. Via MiXCR, TCRdb re-called the reads, giving one row per CDR3 protein. The sample lists around 250,000 distinct CDR3 sequences; approximately 55% were seen once. The sequenced material came from sorted CD4+, CD8+, or CD8+CD57+ T cells (not recorded which) from PBMCs. This sequence joins TRBV20-1 and TRBJ2-3, with D tentatively TRBD2 (5 bases). The sequence was obtained from a human donor with severe aplastic anemia or a healthy control (not recorded which). The CDR3 is CSARLALTDTQYF. CDR3 in DNA: TGCAGTGCTAGATTAGCGCTCACAGATACGCAGTATTTT.